This entry lists 14 T cell receptor beta chains sequenced from one sample in a study of regulatory T cells in long-lasting Graves disease. Noted time point: persistent/refractory GD, antithyroid drugs over 5 years with positive TRAb. Preparation of the TCR library used RNA extracted from PBMCs. The TCR beta library used iRepertoire HTBI primers with Arm-PCR amplification of CDR3. From the multiplex PCR reads, TCRdb called clonotypes with MiXCR, one entry per CDR3 protein. The sample consists of about 470,000 distinct CDR3 sequences, 20% to 25% of them appearing once. Sample: peripheral blood mononuclear cells (PBMCs), taken when the disease was refractory, from a patient treated with antithyroid drugs. These receptors were obtained from a female donor with Graves disease.

This clonotype occurred many times. The chain joins TRBV28 to TRBJ2-7; 7 nucleotides match TRBD1. CDR1 is MDHEN and CDR2 is SYDVKM in the germline V gene. Losses at the gene ends were 7 bases for V and 0 bases for J; bases not matched to a gene: 6. The CDR3 loop spans 14 amino acids. In DNA, the CDR3 is TGTGCCAGCATCAGAGGGGGCACCTCCTACGAGCAGTACTTC. Translation gives CASIRGGTSYEQYF. Full variable domain (missing parts from reference TRBV28 and TRBJ2-7): DVKVTQSSRYLVKRTGEKVFLECVQDMDHENMFWYRQDPGLGLRLIYFSYDVKMKEKGDIPEGYSVSREKKERFSLILESASTNQTSMYLCASIRGGTSYEQYFGPGTRLTVT.

The chain is built from TRBV20-1 and TRBJ2-3; TRBD1 matches at 7 bases. The CDR3 length is 15 residues. J gave up 4 bases and V 6 bases, and 13 bases lay outside the gene matches. Germline V gene lookup returns CDR1 DFQATT and CDR2 SNEGSKA (reference sequence). CDR3 in DNA: TGCAGTGCCTTGACAGGGACAGTCTTCCCAGATACGCAGTATTTT. Encoded protein: CSALTGTVFPDTQYF.

The V gene is TRBV20-1, the J gene TRBJ2-7; TRBD1 matches 8 bases. This CDR3 is built from 16 residues. Trimming at V came to 5 bases and at J to 3 bases, leaving 15 bases not matched to a gene. From germline, CDR1 is DFQATT and CDR2 SNEGSKA (reference sequence). The chain's CDR3 is CSAPKGARQGIYEQYF. The CDR3, as DNA: TGCAGTGCTCCGAAGGGGGCTAGACAGGGGATCTACGAGCAGTACTTC.

This clonotype was counted at least ten times. The chain carries TRBV28 and TRBJ2-7; maybe TRBD2 (6 bases). The CDR3 covers 14 residues. Germline CDR1 is MDHEN and CDR2 is SYDVKM. Trimming took 5 bases from V and 2 from J, leaving 13 bases between them. As DNA, the CDR3 is TGTGCCAGCAGTACCCTGGGGAGGACCTACGAGCAGTACTTC. Protein: CASSTLGRTYEQYF.

This clonotype was counted between two and nine times. The chain is built from TRBV5-1 and TRBJ1-1; TRBD1 matches at 8 bases. Trimming removed 1 base from V and 4 bases from J; junction bases left unmatched: 6. This CDR3 is built from 15 residues. CDR1 and CDR2 (germline): SGHRS, YFSETQ. CDR3 protein: CASSLQAGGLTEAFF. The CDR3 nucleotides read TGCGCCAGCAGCTTGCAGGCAGGGGGCCTCACTGAAGCTTTCTTT. Full variable domain (rest looked up from reference TRBV5-1 and TRBJ1-1): KAGVTQTPRYLIKTRGQQVTLSCSPISGHRSVSWYQQTPGQGLQFLFEYFSETQRNKGNFPGRFSGRQFSNSRSEMNVSTLELGDSALYLCASSLQAGGLTEAFFGQGTRLTVV.

This clonotype was detected ten times or more. The chain links TRBV24-1 to TRBJ1-2; D might be TRBD1 (6 bases). V gave up 3 bases and J gave up 4 bases, with 17 bases separating them. The CDR3 runs 16 residues. The germline gives CDR1 KGHDR, CDR2 SFDVKD. CDR3 DNA sequence: TGTGCCACCAGTGATCCCCGGGACACGGCCATCTATGGCTACACCTTC. Residues: CATSDPRDTAIYGYTF.

The J gene is TRBJ2-1, the V gene TRBV11-3; perhaps D is TRBD1 or TRBD2 (5 bases each). Looked up from germline, CDR1 is SGHNT and CDR2 is YENEEA. This CDR3 is 15 amino acids long. The V end was cut by 1 base, the J end by 6 bases, with 13 bases between. CDR3 sequence reads: CASSLAGMGPNEQFF. CDR3 sequence (DNA): TGTGCCAGCAGCTTAGCGGGGATGGGGCCCAATGAGCAGTTCTTC.

Many counts were recorded for this clonotype. The CDR3 region is CATSDANYEQYF. DNA for the CDR3: TGTGCCACCAGTGATGCCAACTACGAGCAGTACTTC. The chain recombines TRBV24-1 with TRBJ2-7; D is unresolved. This CDR3 spans 12 amino acids. With 3 bases removed from V and 3 bases from J, the gap between germline ends came to 5 bases. The V gene's germline CDR1 is KGHDR and CDR2 SFDVKD.

This clonotype was observed a few times. The genes are TRBV29-1 and TRBJ1-1; D unclear. The CDR3 has 11 amino acids. CDR1 and CDR2 (germline): SQVTM, ANQGSEA. V was shortened by 3 bases and J by 4 bases, with 6 bases between the two germline ends. In DNA form, the CDR3 reads TGCAGCGTTGAGAGGAGCACTGAAGCTTTCTTT. Its protein product is CSVERSTEAFF. Supplemented by reference TRBV29-1 and TRBJ1-1, the full variable domain reads SAVISQKPSRDICQRGTSLTIQCQVDSQVTMMFWYRQQPGQSLTLIATANQGSEATYESGFVIDKFPISRPNLTFSTLTVSNMSPEDSSIYLCSVERSTEAFFGQGTRLTVV.

V gene TRBV5-1 combines with J gene TRBJ2-6; TRBD2 matches 8 bases. CDR1 and CDR2 from the germline V gene are SGHRS and YFSETQ. The V and J ends lost 0 bases and 0 bases, in that order; junction bases with no gene match: 2. The length of the CDR3 is 17 residues. CDR3 in amino acids: CASSLEAGGSGANVLTF. CDR3 sequence (DNA): TGCGCCAGCAGCTTGGAGGCGGGGGGCTCTGGGGCCAACGTCCTGACTTTC.

This clonotype was detected many times. The gene calls are TRBV11-1 and TRBJ1-4; 11 bases are a match to TRBD1. The CDR3 is 15 amino acids. The germline CDR1 and CDR2 sequences are SGHAT and FQDESV (reference sequence). Trimming at V came to 5 bases and at J to 8 bases, leaving 7 bases not matched to a gene. The CDR3 DNA is TGTGCCAGCAGCCCTGGACAGGGGGCGGGCGAAAAACTGTTTTTT. It yields the protein CASSPGQGAGEKLFF.

This clonotype was seen many times. V gene TRBV12-3 or TRBV12-4 combines with J gene TRBJ2-5; D remains ambiguous. Trimming pared 7 bases from V and 2 bases from J, leaving 17 bases between. The CDR3 is 15 amino acids. The CDR3 sequence is CASTETASLQETQYF. The CDR3 region has the DNA TGTGCCAGCACTGAGACTGCCTCCCTACAAGAGACCCAGTACTTC.

This clonotype was counted between two and nine times. This chain joins TRBV28 and TRBJ2-3; 9 positions match TRBD1. The CDR3 is 15 amino acids. Germline CDR1 MDHEN, CDR2 SYDVKM. The junction had 7 bases not matched to a gene; V was cut back by 5 bases and J by 4 bases. CDR3 DNA sequence: TGTGCCAGCAGTGTCGGGACAGGGACATCAGATACGCAGTATTTT. Protein sequence: CASSVGTGTSDTQYF.

The table lists this clonotype with many counts. The gene calls are TRBV29-1 and TRBJ1-2; D gene ambiguous. There are 13 residues in the CDR3. V lost 1 base and J lost 4, with 10 bases in between. In germline, CDR1 is SQVTM, CDR2 ANQGSEA. This CDR3 reads CSVEGAGPYGYTF. In nucleotides, the CDR3 is TGCAGCGTTGAAGGGGCAGGTCCCTATGGCTACACCTTC.